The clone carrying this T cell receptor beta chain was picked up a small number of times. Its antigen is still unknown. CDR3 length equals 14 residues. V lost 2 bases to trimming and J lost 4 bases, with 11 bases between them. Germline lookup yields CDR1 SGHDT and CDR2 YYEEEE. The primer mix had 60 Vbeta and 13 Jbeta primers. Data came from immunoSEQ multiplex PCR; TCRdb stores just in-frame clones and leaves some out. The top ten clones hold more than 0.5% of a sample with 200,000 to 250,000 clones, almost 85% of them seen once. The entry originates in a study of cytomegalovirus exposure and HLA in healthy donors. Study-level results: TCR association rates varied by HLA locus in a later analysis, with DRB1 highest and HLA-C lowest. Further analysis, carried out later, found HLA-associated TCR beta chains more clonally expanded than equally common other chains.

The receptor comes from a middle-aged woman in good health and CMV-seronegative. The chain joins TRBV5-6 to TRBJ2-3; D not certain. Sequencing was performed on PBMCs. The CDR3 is CASSFATISDTQYF. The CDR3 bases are TGTGCCAGCAGCTTTGCAACTATTTCAGATACGCAGTATTTT.